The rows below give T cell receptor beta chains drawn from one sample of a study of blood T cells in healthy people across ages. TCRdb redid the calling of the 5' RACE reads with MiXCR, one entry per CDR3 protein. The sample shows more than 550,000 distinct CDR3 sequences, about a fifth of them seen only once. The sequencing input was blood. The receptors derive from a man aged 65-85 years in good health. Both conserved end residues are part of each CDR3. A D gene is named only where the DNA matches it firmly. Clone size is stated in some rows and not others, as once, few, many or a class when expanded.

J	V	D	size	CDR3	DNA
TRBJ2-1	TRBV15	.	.	CATSQRTVGGSEQFF	TGTGCCACCAGCCAGCGGACAGTGGGCGGGAGTGAGCAGTTCTTC
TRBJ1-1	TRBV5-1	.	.	CASSQIIGELNTEAFF	TGCGCCAGCAGCCAGATAATCGGAGAATTGAACACTGAAGCTTTCTTT
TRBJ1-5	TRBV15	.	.	CATSSNPGTGQPQHF	TGTGCCACCAGCAGCAACCCGGGGACGGGTCAGCCCCAGCATTTT
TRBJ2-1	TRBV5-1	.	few	CASSPDGSLGYNEQFF	TGCGCCAGCAGCCCGGACGGGTCCCTCGGCTACAATGAGCAGTTCTTC
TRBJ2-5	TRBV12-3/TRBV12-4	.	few	CASSLAGAGGGRAETQYF	TGTGCCAGCAGTTTAGCCGGGGCAGGGGGAGGGAGGGCAGAGACCCAGTACTTC
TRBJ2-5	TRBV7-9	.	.	CASSQVRGVRQETQYF	TGTGCCAGCAGCCAAGTTCGCGGGGTTCGGCAAGAGACCCAGTACTTC
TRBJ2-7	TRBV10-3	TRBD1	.	CATSDRGVYEQYF	TGTGCCACCTCCGACAGGGGGGTCTACGAGCAGTACTTC
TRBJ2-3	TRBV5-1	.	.	CASSWPRSTQRGARRTDTQYF	TGCGCCAGCAGCTGGCCCCGCTCCACCCAGAGAGGAGCCCGACGCACAGATACGCAGTATTTT
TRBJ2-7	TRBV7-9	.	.	CASSPRAGEEYEQYF	TGTGCCAGCAGCCCCAGAGCAGGGGAAGAGTACGAGCAGTACTTC
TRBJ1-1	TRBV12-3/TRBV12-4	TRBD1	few	CASSRTGIRDTEAFF	TGTGCCAGCAGCCGGACAGGCATCAGGGACACTGAAGCTTTCTTT
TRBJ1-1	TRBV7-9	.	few	CASSPEVLPEAFF	TGTGCCAGCAGCCCCGAGGTCCTGCCTGAAGCTTTCTTT
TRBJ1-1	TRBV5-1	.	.	CASSLAGGSGMNTEAFF	TGCGCCAGCAGCTTGGCCGGGGGGTCTGGTATGAACACTGAAGCTTTCTTT
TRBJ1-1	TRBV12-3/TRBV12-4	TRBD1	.	CASRVQGGFEAFF	TGTGCCAGCAGAGTCCAGGGGGGCTTTGAAGCTTTCTTT
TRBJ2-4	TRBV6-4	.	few	CASSDSGQGIQYF	TGTGCCAGCAGTGACAGCGGCCAAGGCATTCAGTACTTC
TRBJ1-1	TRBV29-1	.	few	CSTDNPENTEAFF	TGCAGCACTGACAACCCAGAGAACACTGAAGCTTTCTTT
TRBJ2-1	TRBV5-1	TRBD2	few	CASSWGRTSGRYNEQFF	TGCGCCAGCAGCTGGGGTCGGACTAGCGGGCGATACAATGAGCAGTTCTTC
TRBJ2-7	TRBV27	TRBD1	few	CASSISQGTGEQYF	TGTGCCAGCAGTATCTCACAGGGGACGGGGGAGCAGTACTTC
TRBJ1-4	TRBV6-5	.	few	CASSYSVAGDEKLFF	TGTGCCAGCAGTTACTCCGTGGCCGGAGATGAAAAACTGTTTTTT
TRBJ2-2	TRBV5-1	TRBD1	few	CASYSRTGDLGELFF	TGCGCCAGCTATTCCCGGACAGGGGATCTCGGGGAGCTGTTTTTT
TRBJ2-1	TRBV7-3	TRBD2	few	CASSLNSDSGGNEQFF	TGTGCCAGCAGCTTAAATTCGGACTCGGGGGGTAATGAGCAGTTCTTC
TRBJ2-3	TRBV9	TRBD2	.	CASSVGSQAGGPWNTQYF	TGTGCCAGCAGCGTAGGTTCCCAAGCGGGAGGGCCTTGGAATACGCAGTATTTT
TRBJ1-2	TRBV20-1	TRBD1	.	CSASQGQGYGYTF	TGCAGTGCCAGCCAGGGACAGGGCTATGGCTACACCTTC
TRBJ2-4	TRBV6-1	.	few	CASSELLAKNIQYF	TGTGCCAGCAGTGAATTGCTAGCCAAAAACATTCAGTACTTC
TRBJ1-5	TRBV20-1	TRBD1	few	CSAAIGTGGTYSNQPQHF	TGCAGTGCTGCGATAGGGACAGGGGGCACATATAGCAATCAGCCCCAGCATTTT
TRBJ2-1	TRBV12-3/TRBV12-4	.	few	CASRTNPRSNEQFF	TGTGCCAGCAGGACTAATCCGCGATCGAATGAGCAGTTCTTC
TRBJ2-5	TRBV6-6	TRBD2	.	CASSYSTSGKETQYF	TGTGCCAGCAGTTACTCGACTAGCGGGAAAGAGACCCAGTACTTC
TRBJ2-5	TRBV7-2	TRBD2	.	CASSLTLAANQETQYF	TGTGCCAGCAGCTTGACACTAGCGGCTAACCAAGAGACCCAGTACTTC
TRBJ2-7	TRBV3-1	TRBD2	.	CASSRLAGDYEQYF	TGTGCCAGCAGTCGACTAGCGGGGGACTACGAGCAGTACTTC
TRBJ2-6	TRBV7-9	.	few	CASSPPGQYTGANVLTF	TGTGCCAGCAGCCCTCCCGGGCAGTACACTGGGGCCAACGTCCTGACTTTC
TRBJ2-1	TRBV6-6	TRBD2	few	CASSYRGTSRYNEQFF	TGTGCCAGCAGTTATCGCGGGACTAGCAGATACAATGAGCAGTTCTTC
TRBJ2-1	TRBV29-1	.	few	CSVEVTPNEQFF	TGCAGCGTTGAAGTGACCCCAAATGAGCAGTTCTTC
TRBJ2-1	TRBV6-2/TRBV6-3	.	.	CASSEGGYNEQFF	TGTGCCAGCTCTGAGGGAGGCTACAATGAGCAGTTCTTC
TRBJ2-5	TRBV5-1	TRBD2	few	CASSLEGSGRETQYF	TGCGCCAGCAGCTTGGAAGGTAGCGGGAGAGAGACCCAGTACTTC
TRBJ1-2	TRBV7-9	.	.	CASSPRSGGVVYGYTF	TGTGCCAGCAGCCCGCGCTCGGGGGGCGTAGTGTATGGCTACACCTTC
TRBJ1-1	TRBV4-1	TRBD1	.	CASALQGGRFVEGSEAFF	TGCGCCAGCGCGTTACAGGGGGGGCGCTTCGTTGAGGGGTCTGAAGCTTTCTTT
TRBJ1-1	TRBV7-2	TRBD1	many	CASSINPGTGTEAFF	TGTGCCAGCAGCATAAATCCCGGGACAGGCACTGAAGCTTTCTTT
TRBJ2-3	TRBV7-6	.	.	CASSATSSPPSEQYF	TGTGCCAGCAGCGCAACTAGCTCCCCGCCTAGCGAGCAGTATTTT
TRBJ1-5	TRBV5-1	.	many	CASSLGGGNQPQHF	TGTGCCAGCAGTTTGGGGGGCGGCAATCAGCCCCAGCATTTT
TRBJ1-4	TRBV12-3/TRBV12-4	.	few	CASSLGGHEKLFF	TGTGCCAGCAGTTTGGGGGGGCATGAAAAACTGTTTTTT